This TCR beta chain was sequenced for a study of cytomegalovirus exposure and HLA in healthy donors. Study-wide results and limits: There were a few CMV-associated chains whose specificity for CMV antigens was confirmed in vitro.

While unrecorded immune exposures were likely, the donors were nominally healthy when sampled. The PCR ran on 60 Vbeta and 13 Jbeta primers. Data came from immunoSEQ multiplex PCR; TCRdb stores just in-frame clones and leaves some out. The table has about 70,000 clones, around 74% seen once. In regard to this clone: Its target is unknown.

The V gene's germline CDR1 is SEHNR and CDR2 FQNEAQ (reference sequence). The CDR3 contains 14 residues. Deletions cut 1 base from V and 7 bases from J, with 14 bases between. Sequencing used PBMCs. This sequence joins TRBV7-9 and TRBJ2-7; perhaps TRBD2 as D (5 bases). The clonotype comes from a human donor in good health. CDR3 sequence (DNA): TGTGCCAGCAGCTTAGTGGGCCCTCCGGGGGAGCAGTACTTC. This codes for CASSLVGPPGEQYF.